What follows are 13 T cell receptor beta chains derived from one specimen sequenced in a study of blood T cell repertoires in COVID-19. Some clones are missing from TCRdb's copy, which holds only in-frame ones; the method was immunoSEQ multiplex PCR. Of approximately 140,000 clones listed, about 84% are singletons. What was sequenced was peripheral blood. The receptors stem from a man aged 55 to 70 with active or convalescent COVID-19.

The chain couples TRBV29-1 to TRBJ1-4; 8 bases match TRBD1. J gave up 6 bases and V 4 bases, and 4 bases lay outside the gene matches. The CDR3 has 13 amino acids. Looked up from germline, CDR1 is SQVTM and CDR2 is ANQGSEA. The CDR3 nucleotides read TGCAGCGTTGCGGACAGGGCGGATGAAAAACTGTTTTTT. Its protein is CSVADRADEKLFF.

The chain couples TRBV6-5 to TRBJ2-7, with TRBD2 matching 7 bases. Germline V gene sequence: CDR1 MNHEY, CDR2 SVGAGI. With V trimmed by 5 bases and J by 2 bases, 6 bases remained unmatched. The CDR3 length is 14 residues. CDR3 region: CASSIGGGPYEQYF. The CDR3, as DNA: TGTGCCAGCAGTATCGGCGGGGGTCCCTACGAGCAGTACTTC.

This chain links TRBV28 with TRBJ1-6, with TRBD1 identical over 9 bases. This CDR3 is built from 18 residues. V lost 7 bases and J lost 2; bases outside the gene matches: 12. Germline V gene lookup returns CDR1 MDHEN and CDR2 SYDVKM. The CDR3 reads CASTLLRGQGAYNSPLHF. The CDR3 DNA reads TGTGCCAGCACCCTTTTACGGGGACAGGGTGCCTATAATTCACCCCTCCACTTT.

The rearrangement links TRBV27 to TRBJ2-1; maybe TRBD2 (6 bases). CDR3 size: 14 residues. Germline loops: CDR1 MNHEY, CDR2 SMNVEV (reference sequence). V was trimmed by 2 bases and J by 5 bases, leaving 10 bases between them. The CDR3 spells CASSLAGNDNEQFF. The CDR3 bases are TGTGCCAGCAGTTTAGCGGGAAACGACAATGAGCAGTTCTTC.

This clone was observed once. Other nucleotide sequences from this sample produce the same CDR3. V and J are TRBV7-2 and TRBJ1-1, with D hard to call. Germline CDR1 reads SGHTA; CDR2 reads FQGNSA. The CDR3 totals 14 residues. Trimming removed 2 bases at V and 1 base at J, with 8 bases between. The CDR3: CASSLTLGNTEAFF. For the CDR3, the DNA is TGTGCCAGCAGCTTAACCCTCGGGAACACTGAAGCTTTCTTT.

CDR3 residues: CASSDRANYGYTF. For the CDR3, the DNA is TGTGCCAGCAGTGATCGTGCTAACTATGGCTACACCTTC. This rearrangement joins TRBV2 to TRBJ1-2; no clear D gene. This CDR3 contains 13 residues. Trimming removed 3 bases from V and 0 bases from J, with 5 bases in between. Germline V lookup: CDR1 SNHLY, CDR2 FYNNEI.

This clone was observed a single time. The V call is TRBV5-5, the J call TRBJ1-5; tentatively, D is TRBD1 (6 bases). The CDR3 spans 15 residues. Deletions cut 5 bases from V and 7 bases from J, with 19 bases between. In germline, CDR1 is SGHKS, CDR2 YYEKEE (reference sequence). The CDR3 nucleotides read TGTGCCAGCAGTCTCCTGGCGGGGGCTGGGCAGCCCCAGCATTTT. As protein: CASSLLAGAGQPQHF.

Concerning this clone itself: Within the sample, other DNA sequences also encode this same CDR3. The chain couples TRBV12-3 or TRBV12-4 to TRBJ1-1; D is unresolved. The CDR3 runs to 13 residues. Trimming cost V 2 bases and J 4 bases, with 8 bases left between them. The CDR3 is CASSLKGGTEAFF. The CDR3 nucleotides are TGTGCCAGCAGTTTAAAGGGAGGCACTGAAGCTTTCTTT.

A single count supports this clone. V usage is TRBV2 and J usage is TRBJ2-6; 7 bases are shared with TRBD1. V shed 2 bases, J shed 4 bases, and the junction held 5 bases outside the gene matches. The CDR3 runs to 16 residues. CDR1 SNHLY and CDR2 FYNNEI come from the germline V gene. DNA for the CDR3: TGTGCCAGCAGTGAAAGGAAGGGGGCCGGGGCCAACGTCCTGACTTTC. Translating it yields CASSERKGAGANVLTF.

The chain employs TRBV14 and TRBJ2-3, with no clear D. Trimming took 0 bases from V and 3 from J, leaving 7 bases between them. From germline, CDR1 is SGHDN and CDR2 FVKESK. This CDR3 region has 14 residues. In DNA, the CDR3 is TGTGCCAGCAGCCAAGATCCGCGAACAGATACGCAGTATTTT. This gives the protein CASSQDPRTDTQYF.

The V call is TRBV19, the J call TRBJ1-2; possibly TRBD1 for D (5 bases). The CDR3 is made up of 15 amino acids. CDR1 and CDR2 (germline): LNHDA, SQIVND (reference sequence). Trimming took off 2 bases at V and 3 bases at J, with 13 bases between the two ends. DNA of the CDR3: TGTGCCAGTAGTATATCCCAGGGCCGGTACTATGGCTACACCTTC. As protein: CASSISQGRYYGYTF.

The rearrangement links TRBV5-4 to TRBJ1-2; TRBD1 aligns across 9 bases. There are 14 residues in the CDR3. The trim removed 4 bases at V and 6 bases at J, leaving 7 bases unmatched. Germline CDR1 SGHNT, CDR2 YYREEE (reference sequence). The CDR3 DNA follows: TGTGCCAGCAGCGACGGACAGGGGAGACATGGCTACACCTTC. Protein product: CASSDGQGRHGYTF.

This CDR3 reads CASSGTVGASGYTF. In DNA form, the CDR3 reads TGCGCCAGCAGCGGCACTGTGGGGGCCTCTGGCTACACCTTC. The J gene is TRBJ1-2, the V gene TRBV5-1; D perhaps matches TRBD1 (6 bases). The germline V and J ends were trimmed by 4 bases and 7 bases, with 17 bases remaining between them. Germline values: CDR1 SGHRS, CDR2 YFSETQ. CDR3 length: 14 amino acids.